The sequence of this T cell receptor beta chain was determined in a study of CD8+CD57+ T cells in acquired aplastic anemia. Findings and limits, study-wide: Comparison of patients with controls identified about 30 shared CD8+ CDR3 sequences.

There are 13 residues in the CDR3. V was cut by 2 bases and J by 5 bases, with 9 bases left in between. Per germline, CDR1 SNHLY and CDR2 FYNNEI. Only patients with CD8+CD57+ cell expansion on flow cytometry were chosen for sequencing. At blood sampling, none of the patients had yet received therapy. Only a few counts were recorded for this clonotype. Its specificity is unknown. TCR beta VDJ and CDR3 profiling used genomic DNA as template. TCRdb passed the reads through MiXCR, listing each CDR3 protein once. The table lists roughly 200,000 distinct CDR3 sequences, nearly 65% of them singletons. V usage is TRBV2 and J usage is TRBJ1-2, with unresolved D. This clonotype was obtained from a human donor with aplastic anemia. Sequenced: sorted CD4+, CD8+, or CD8+CD57+ T cells (not recorded which) from PBMCs. CDR3 nucleotides: TGTGCCAGCAGTGAAAGCGGGATATATGGCTACACCTTC. Translated: CASSESGIYGYTF.